The 15 T cell receptor beta chains below come from one sample, sequenced in a study of blood T cell repertoires in COVID-19. The table came from immunoSEQ multiplex PCR; TCRdb's copy has only in-frame clones and leaves some out. The sample includes 400,000 or so clones, 80% to 90% of them seen just once. The sample was PBMCs or T cells enriched from blood (not recorded which). The origin of the receptors is a man under 40 who had recovered from COVID-19.

The rearrangement uses TRBV3-1 (or the pseudogene TRBV3-2) and TRBJ2-2; D remains unclear. The CDR3 is made up of 14 amino acids. V lost 2 bases and J lost 5, with 9 bases in between. CDR1 LGHDT and CDR2 YNNKEL come from the germline V gene (reference sequence). The CDR3 DNA reads as TGTGCCAGCAGCCAAATAACAAGAACCGGGGAGCTGTTTTTT. This encodes CASSQITRTGELFF.

To note about this clone: At the DNA level, this CDR3 is encoded by other sequences in the same sample as well. The genes are TRBV27 and TRBJ1-5, with D unclear. Germline lookup yields CDR1 MNHEY and CDR2 SMNVEV (reference sequence). V lost 3 bases and J 4 bases, leaving 4 bases between the germline ends. The CDR3 extends over 12 amino acids. The DNA of the CDR3 is TGTGCCAGCAGTTTCCTAAATCAGCCCCAGCATTTT. Translation gives CASSFLNQPQHF.

The chain joins TRBV6-5 to TRBJ2-2, with D possibly TRBD2 on 6 matching bases. The CDR3 length is 15 residues. The germline V gene encodes CDR1 MNHEY and CDR2 SVGAGI. Trimming pared 7 bases from V and 0 bases from J, leaving 12 bases between. The CDR3 nucleotides read TGTGCCAGCACGAACGGCGGGGCGAACACCGGGGAGCTGTTTTTT. Translated, it gives CASTNGGANTGELFF.

This chain links TRBV7-9 with TRBJ1-1, with a possible D match to TRBD1 (5 bases). CDR1 is SEHNR and CDR2 is FQNEAQ in the germline V gene (reference sequence). This CDR3 has 12 amino acids. V was pared by 0 bases and J by 7 bases, with 6 bases between. The CDR3 bases are TGTGCCAGCAGCTTAGCAGGGGATGAAGCTTTCTTT. Encoded protein: CASSLAGDEAFF.

The V gene is TRBV7-9, the J gene TRBJ1-4, with D possibly TRBD1 on 5 matching bases. The germline V gene has CDR1 SEHNR and CDR2 FQNEAQ (reference sequence). The CDR3 loop spans 16 amino acids. V gave up 5 bases and J gave up 0 bases, with 13 bases separating them. This CDR3 reads CASSTNDSPTNEKLFF. The CDR3 DNA sequence: TGTGCCAGCAGCACCAACGACAGTCCAACTAATGAAAAACTGTTTTTT.

The V and J genes are TRBV5-4 and TRBJ2-5; 11 bases align to TRBD2. CDR3 length equals 17 residues. V trimming: 0 bases; J trimming: 0 bases; junction bases outside the gene matches: 4. The germline CDR1 and CDR2 sequences are SGHNT and YYREEE (reference sequence). CDR3 sequence (DNA): TGTGCCAGCAGCTTGGAGGCTAGCGGGAGGTACCAAGAGACCCAGTACTTC. Its protein is CASSLEASGRYQETQYF.

J is TRBJ2-1 and V is TRBV6-1; 16 bases are a match to TRBD2. J lost 0 bases, V lost 3 bases, and 5 bases had no gene match. CDR3 length equals 19 residues. The germline CDR1 and CDR2 sequences are MNHNS and SASEGT. The CDR3: CASSDPGLAGGSSYNEQFF. The CDR3 DNA reads TGTGCCAGCAGTGACCCGGGACTAGCGGGAGGGAGCTCCTACAATGAGCAGTTCTTC.

This chain links TRBV27 with TRBJ2-4; weak D call: TRBD1 (6 bases). V lost 3 bases and J lost 5, with 8 bases in between. CDR1 MNHEY and CDR2 SMNVEV come from the germline V gene (reference sequence). CDR3 length equals 13 residues. Here the CDR3 DNA reads TGTGCCAGCAGTTTTAACAGGGAAAACATTCAGTACTTC. Amino acid sequence: CASSFNRENIQYF.

The CDR3 bases are TGTGCCAGCAACCTGGGGGGACGGAGCCTAGGGGGCTACACCTTC. It translates to CASNLGGRSLGGYTF. This chain links TRBV3-1 (or the pseudogene TRBV3-2) with TRBJ1-2, with D possibly TRBD1 on 5 matching bases. V gave up 7 bases and J gave up 8 bases, with 23 bases separating them. Germline V lookup: CDR1 LGHDT, CDR2 YNNKEL (reference sequence). CDR3 size: 15 residues.

V usage is TRBV5-6 and J usage is TRBJ1-6; perhaps TRBD1 as D (5 bases). The length of the CDR3 is 14 residues. The germline CDR1 and CDR2 sequences are SGHDT and YYEEEE. The V end was cut by 0 bases, the J end by 6 bases, with 7 bases between. Here the CDR3 reads CASSLEGVNSPLHF. In DNA form, the CDR3 reads TGTGCCAGCAGCTTGGAAGGGGTTAATTCACCCCTCCACTTT.

V and J are TRBV2 and TRBJ1-3; D is undetermined. Trimming removed 7 bases at V and 4 bases at J, with 8 bases between. The germline V gene has CDR1 SNHLY and CDR2 FYNNEI. This CDR3 spans 12 amino acids. This chain's CDR3 is CASKAGGNTIYF. The CDR3 DNA reads as TGTGCCAGCAAGGCCGGGGGAAACACCATATATTTT.

The V gene is TRBV5-6, the J gene TRBJ2-1, with 12 positions matching TRBD2. The germline gives CDR1 SGHDT, CDR2 YYEEEE. This CDR3 spans 15 amino acids. Unmatched junction bases numbered 12, after V lost 4 bases and J lost 13 bases. The CDR3 nucleotides are TGTGCCAGCAGCCTACCGGGGACTAGCGGGTACAGTCAGTTCTTC. It specifies CASSLPGTSGYSQFF. The full variable domain, its missing parts supplied by reference TRBV5-6 and TRBJ2-1, is DAGVTQSPTHLIKTRGQQVTLRCSPKSGHDTVSWYQQALGQGPQFIFQYYEEEERQRGNFPDRFSGHQFPNYSSELNVNALLLGDSALYLCASSLPGTSGYSQFFGPGTRLTVL.

The rearrangement links TRBV11-2 to TRBJ2-7; unclear D gene. The CDR3 is 12 residues long. Germline loops: CDR1 SGHAT, CDR2 FQNNGV. V gave up 1 base and J gave up 7 bases, with 8 bases separating them. The CDR3 spells CASSLVPVEQYF. Here the CDR3 DNA reads TGTGCCAGCAGCTTAGTTCCAGTGGAGCAGTACTTC.

Points on this clone: Other nucleotide sequences in the sample specify the same CDR3. The V and J genes are TRBV5-1 and TRBJ1-2, with 7 bases matching TRBD1. Per the germline V gene, CDR1 is SGHRS and CDR2 is YFSETQ. V trimming: 5 bases; J trimming: 3 bases; junction bases outside the gene matches: 4. CDR3 length: 13 residues. CDR3 nucleotides: TGCGCCAGCAGTTCCGGGACAGACTATGGCTACACCTTC. Its protein product is CASSSGTDYGYTF.

V is TRBV5-1 and J is TRBJ2-7, with D possibly matching TRBD2 (6 bases). CDR1 SGHRS and CDR2 YFSETQ come from the germline V gene. This CDR3 contains 14 residues. V lost 0 bases and J 1 base, leaving 8 bases between the germline ends. CDR3 coding DNA: TGCGCCAGCAGCTTGGGTCGGGAGTCCTACGAGCAGTACTTC. It codes for CASSLGRESYEQYF.